This entry lists 31 T cell receptor beta chains sequenced from one sample in a study of CD8 T cells in Susac syndrome. An input of about 0.5 to 1 ug of RNA was subjected to reverse transcription using random hexamers. TCRdb ran MiXCR on the immunoSEQ multiplex PCR reads and lists one entry per CDR3 protein. The repertoire holds about 180,000 distinct CDR3 sequences, with approximately 94% as singletons. Material: CD4+ T cells from PBMCs. Receptors originate from a human donor with Susac syndrome.

The chain joins TRBV29-1 to TRBJ2-7, with a tentative D call TRBD2 (7 bases). The V end was cut by 6 bases, the J end by 5 bases, with 11 bases between. Germline V gene data show CDR1 as SQVTM and CDR2 as ANQGSEA. The CDR3 totals 11 residues. The CDR3, as DNA: TGCAGCGTCCGAGGGGGGGACGAGCAGTACTTC. Translating it yields CSVRGGDEQYF.

V gene TRBV3-1 combines with J gene TRBJ2-1; D uncertain. V was trimmed by 4 bases and J by 5 bases, leaving 18 bases between them. This CDR3 spans 16 amino acids. Germline V gene data show CDR1 as LGHDT and CDR2 as YNNKEL (reference sequence). The CDR3 bases are TGTGCCAGCAGCCTGAGGTGGCCTTCTGGGGACAATGAGCAGTTCTTC. Translated: CASSLRWPSGDNEQFF.

This chain links TRBV19 with TRBJ2-7; 7 bases are a match to TRBD2. The V gene end was trimmed by 7 bases and the J gene end by 3 bases; junction bases not matched to a gene: 9. The CDR3 runs 14 residues. In germline, CDR1 is LNHDA, CDR2 SQIVND (reference sequence). The CDR3 DNA is TGTGCCAGTAACCCGGGGGGACGTAGCTACGAGCAGTACTTC. Translated: CASNPGGRSYEQYF.

This clonotype was seen just once. V and J are TRBV30 and TRBJ1-2; 7 nucleotides match TRBD1. Germline assignment: CDR1 GTSNPN and CDR2 SVGIG (reference sequence). Trimming cost V 2 bases and J 6 bases; bases outside gene matches: 6. CDR3 size: 13 residues. CDR3 sequence (DNA): TGTGCCTGGAGTCAGGGGCAGGGGGATGGCTACACCTTC. Translated, it gives CAWSQGQGDGYTF.

The chain links TRBV7-2 to TRBJ2-1, with D possibly matching TRBD2 (5 bases). Germline loops: CDR1 SGHTA, CDR2 FQGNSA. The CDR3 is made up of 15 amino acids. V was clipped by 5 bases and J by 6 bases, with 17 bases between them. Here the CDR3 DNA reads TGTGCCAGCAGCCCCAGTCCCGGGATAGGCAATGAGCAGTTCTTC. This codes for CASSPSPGIGNEQFF.

The V and J genes are TRBV4-2 and TRBJ2-5; 8 bases are a match to TRBD1. V lost 0 bases to trimming and J lost 3 bases; unmatched junction nucleotides: 3. This CDR3 contains 15 residues. CDR1 and CDR2 (germline): LGHNA, YNFKEQ. The CDR3 loop reads CASSQERTGKETQYF. CDR3 DNA sequence: TGTGCCAGCAGCCAAGAGAGGACAGGGAAAGAGACCCAGTACTTC.

The chain has TRBV6-5 and TRBJ2-4, with a weak D call TRBD1 (5 bases). This CDR3 has 17 residues. Germline CDR1 MNHEY, CDR2 SVGAGI. V was pared by 2 bases and J by 2 bases, with 16 bases between. DNA of the CDR3: TGTGCCAGCAGTTACCGCACAGGAGTGGGAACCAAAAACATTCAGTACTTC. Amino acids: CASSYRTGVGTKNIQYF.

About this clonotype: One end of the junction fails to match germline, which may point to a read error. The chain joins TRBV11-2 to TRBJ2-7; TRBD1 aligns across 9 bases. Germline CDR1 and CDR2: SGHAT and FQNNGV. This CDR3 region has 13 residues. The CDR3 nucleotides read TGTGCCAGCAGCTATAGGGCCGGGACAGGGCCCAACTTC. Its translation is CASSYRAGTGPNF.

This chain uses TRBV3-1 with TRBJ1-2; D is ambiguous. Germline assignment: CDR1 LGHDT and CDR2 YNNKEL (reference sequence). V lost 1 base to trimming and J lost 4 bases, with 10 bases between them. The length of the CDR3 is 14 residues. CDR3 DNA: TGTGCCAGCAGCCAAGTGAAGGGCACCTATGGCTACACCTTC. Translating gives CASSQVKGTYGYTF.

The rearrangement uses TRBV27 and TRBJ1-5; D remains unclear. The CDR3 contains 15 residues. Per the germline V gene, CDR1 is MNHEY and CDR2 is SMNVEV (reference sequence). Trimming cost V 3 bases and J 2 bases, with 11 bases left between them. CDR3 in amino acids: CASSFGGEGNQPQHF. CDR3 nucleotides: TGTGCCAGCAGTTTTGGCGGAGAAGGCAATCAGCCCCAGCATTTT.

This sequence joins TRBV28 and TRBJ1-2, with no clear D. V lost 3 bases, J lost 3 bases, and 8 bases lay in between. The germline gives CDR1 MDHEN, CDR2 SYDVKM. The CDR3 contains 13 residues. The CDR3 spells CASSFQTDYGYTF. The CDR3 region has the DNA TGTGCCAGCAGTTTCCAGACCGACTATGGCTACACCTTC.

J is TRBJ2-3 and V is TRBV5-1; no definite D call. This CDR3 region has 13 residues. The V gene's germline CDR1 is SGHRS and CDR2 YFSETQ. V was clipped by 2 bases and J by 6 bases, with 10 bases between them. In nucleotides, the CDR3 is TGCGCCAGCAGCTTAACCATGTCGGATACGCAGTATTTT. Translated, it gives CASSLTMSDTQYF.

The rearrangement uses TRBV20-1 and TRBJ2-5; 8 bases line up with TRBD2. With V trimmed by 7 bases and J by 6 bases, 7 bases remained unmatched. CDR1 DFQATT and CDR2 SNEGSKA come from the germline V gene (reference sequence). This CDR3 region has 12 residues. The CDR3 protein is CSGLGGVKTQYF. CDR3 DNA sequence: TGCAGTGGCCTCGGGGGGGTAAAGACCCAGTACTTC.

V usage is TRBV7-2 and J usage is TRBJ2-7; no clear D gene. The CDR3 has 14 residues. The V end lost 2 bases, the J end lost 0 bases, and 8 bases lay between the germline ends. CDR1 SGHTA and CDR2 FQGNSA come from the germline V gene. CDR3 nucleotide sequence: TGTGCCAGCAGCTTACTGAAGCGCTCCTACGAGCAGTACTTC. It codes for CASSLLKRSYEQYF.

The V call is TRBV6-1, the J call TRBJ1-6; D perhaps matches TRBD1 (6 bases). V lost 6 bases to trimming and J lost 5 bases, with 29 bases between them. Germline V gene sequence: CDR1 MNHNS, CDR2 SASEGT. The CDR3 spans 20 residues. The CDR3 coding sequence is TGTGCCAGCAGATCAGCTGGGACACCTATCCCTTCCTTTAATAATTCACCCCTCCACTTT. It yields the protein CASRSAGTPIPSFNNSPLHF.

The chain couples TRBV30 to TRBJ2-5; 7 nucleotides align to TRBD2. The CDR3 is 13 amino acids. The germline V gene encodes CDR1 GTSNPN and CDR2 SVGIG (reference sequence). The V and J ends lost 2 bases and 2 bases, in that order; junction bases with no gene match: 2. Written as DNA, the CDR3 is TGTGCCTGGAGTAGCGGGGCACAAGAGACCCAGTACTTC. Encoded protein: CAWSSGAQETQYF.

The J gene is TRBJ1-2, the V gene TRBV5-1; possibly TRBD1 for D (6 bases). From germline, CDR1 is SGHRS and CDR2 YFSETQ. This CDR3 region has 14 residues. Trimming stripped 0 bases from V and 8 bases from J, with 14 bases between. CDR3 nucleotide sequence: TGCGCCAGCAGCTTGGATCAGGGGCTAGCAGGCTACACCTTC. It yields the protein CASSLDQGLAGYTF.

A single count supports this clonotype. This chain links TRBV6-5 with TRBJ2-6; D remains unclear. The germline V and J ends were trimmed by 6 bases and 0 bases, with 9 bases remaining between them. The CDR3 runs 15 residues. Germline V gives CDR1 MNHEY, CDR2 SVGAGI. CDR3: CASSYVVSGANVLTF. The CDR3 DNA sequence: TGTGCCAGCAGCTATGTCGTCTCTGGGGCCAACGTCCTGACTTTC.

CDR3 coding DNA: TGTGCCAGCAAGGAGGGGAGTACTGAAGCTTTCTTT. It encodes CASKEGSTEAFF. The rearrangement uses TRBV2 and TRBJ1-1, with D perhaps TRBD1 (5 bases). V was cut by 7 bases and J by 5 bases, with 11 bases left in between. The germline V gene has CDR1 SNHLY and CDR2 FYNNEI. The CDR3 spans 12 residues.

The chain joins TRBV6-2 or TRBV6-3 to TRBJ2-7; D may be TRBD2 (6 bases). The CDR3 contains 13 residues. Germline lookup yields CDR1 MNHEY and CDR2 SVGEGT. The V end was cut by 10 bases, the J end by 0 bases, with 13 bases between. This chain's CDR3 is CATPRGSSYEQYF. In DNA, the CDR3 is TGTGCCACACCTCGGGGGAGCTCCTACGAGCAGTACTTC.

The gene calls are TRBV29-1 and TRBJ1-2; 9 nucleotides agree with TRBD1. This CDR3 comprises 12 residues. Germline V gene sequence: CDR1 SQVTM, CDR2 ANQGSEA. V trimming: 7 bases; J trimming: 4 bases; junction bases outside the gene matches: 4. The CDR3 loop is CSAGTGSYGYTF. CDR3 sequence (DNA): TGCAGCGCAGGGACAGGGAGCTATGGCTACACCTTC.

The chain joins TRBV24-1 to TRBJ2-5; 8 bases are a match to TRBD1. CDR1 and CDR2 (germline): KGHDR, SFDVKD. The CDR3 loop spans 16 amino acids. The V and J ends lost 3 bases and 5 bases, in that order; junction bases with no gene match: 10. CDR3 amino acids: CATSDPAGQGGETQYF. Here the CDR3 DNA reads TGTGCCACCAGTGATCCAGCAGGACAGGGCGGGGAGACCCAGTACTTC.

This chain uses TRBV30 with TRBJ2-3; 8 bases line up with TRBD2. V dropped 4 bases and J dropped 4; count of bases not matched to a gene: 7. The germline V gene has CDR1 GTSNPN and CDR2 SVGIG (reference sequence). The CDR3 loop spans 14 amino acids. The CDR3, as DNA: TGTGCCTGGAATAGCGGGGTGCCGCCAGATACGCAGTATTTT. This encodes CAWNSGVPPDTQYF.

The chain is built from TRBV6-6 and TRBJ1-2; tentatively, D is TRBD1 (6 bases). Germline CDR1 is MNHNY and CDR2 is SVGAGI (reference sequence). Trimming removed 3 bases from V and 6 bases from J, with 14 bases in between. CDR3 length: 14 residues. CDR3 coding DNA: TGTGCCAGCAGTTATAACGGACAGACGCATGGCTACACCTTC. Translation gives CASSYNGQTHGYTF.

The J gene is TRBJ2-2, the V gene TRBV2, with TRBD2 identical over 8 bases. CDR3 size: 16 residues. In germline, CDR1 is SNHLY, CDR2 FYNNEI. V lost 7 bases, J lost 4 bases, and 11 bases stayed unmatched. CDR3 sequence (DNA): TGTGCCAGCACCCGACGGGTTAGCGGGGTCACCGGGGAGCTGTTTTTT. Translation gives CASTRRVSGVTGELFF. The full variable domain, its missing parts supplied by reference TRBV2 and TRBJ2-2, is EPEVTQTPSHQVTQMGQEVILRCVPISNHLYFYWYRQILGQKVEFLVSFYNNEISEKSEIFDDQFSVERPDGSNFTLKIRSTKLEDSAMYFCASTRRVSGVTGELFFGEGSRLTVL.

This sequence joins TRBV5-6 and TRBJ2-5; D call uncertain. Per the germline V gene, CDR1 is SGHDT and CDR2 is YYEEEE. This CDR3 region has 15 residues. Between the trimmed V and J ends, which lost 4 bases and 0 bases, there was a span of 13 bases. The CDR3 protein is CASSPEPHDQETQYF. The CDR3, as DNA: TGTGCCAGCAGCCCGGAGCCGCATGACCAAGAGACCCAGTACTTC. Looking up the rest from reference TRBV5-6 and TRBJ2-5 gives the full variable domain: DAGVTQSPTHLIKTRGQQVTLRCSPKSGHDTVSWYQQALGQGPQFIFQYYEEEERQRGNFPDRFSGHQFPNYSSELNVNALLLGDSALYLCASSPEPHDQETQYFGPGTRLLVL.

This chain joins TRBV20-1 and TRBJ2-1; D perhaps matches TRBD2 (6 bases). Trimming pared 4 bases from V and 12 bases from J, leaving 19 bases between. The CDR3 is 13 residues long. The germline CDR1 and CDR2 sequences are DFQATT and SNEGSKA (reference sequence). CDR3 coding DNA: TGCAGTGCTACTATAACGGGAGCCCTTGGGCAGTTCTTC. This encodes CSATITGALGQFF.

This clonotype was seen only a few times. V is TRBV3-1 and J is TRBJ1-1, with a possible D match to TRBD1 (6 bases). Germline CDR1 reads LGHDT; CDR2 reads YNNKEL (reference sequence). V lost 6 bases and J lost 1, with 9 bases in between. The CDR3 spans 13 residues. As DNA, the CDR3 is TGTGCCAGCAGGACACAGGGGAACACTGAAGCTTTCTTT. Protein: CASRTQGNTEAFF.

A single count supports this clonotype. This chain connects TRBV6-1 to TRBJ2-5; weak D call: TRBD1 (6 bases). This CDR3 has 16 residues. Germline V gene lookup returns CDR1 MNHNS and CDR2 SASEGT. Trimming removed 3 bases from V and 2 bases from J, with 16 bases in between. CDR3 amino acids: CASSDPARRGQETQYF. The CDR3 bases are TGTGCCAGCAGTGATCCGGCGCGCAGGGGACAAGAGACCCAGTACTTC.

V is TRBV20-1 and J is TRBJ2-7; D gene unclear. V was trimmed by 5 bases and J by 0 bases, leaving 8 bases between them. From germline, CDR1 is DFQATT and CDR2 SNEGSKA (reference sequence). The CDR3 length is 12 residues. The CDR3 DNA sequence: TGCAGTGCTCCGCGGAACTCCTACGAGCAGTACTTC. Amino acids: CSAPRNSYEQYF.

V usage is TRBV7-2 and J usage is TRBJ2-1; D uncertain. CDR1 and CDR2 from the germline V gene are SGHTA and FQGNSA. The CDR3 spans 15 residues. V dropped 1 base and J dropped 1 base, with 8 bases sitting between them. This chain's CDR3 is CASSLGVESYNEQFF. CDR3 DNA: TGTGCCAGCAGCTTAGGAGTAGAATCCTACAATGAGCAGTTCTTC.